This T cell receptor beta chain was retrieved from a study of blood T cells in healthy people across ages. Overall study findings and caveats: The study found more naive CD4+ cells and higher diversity in long-lived than aged donors.

V was clipped by 5 bases and J by 6 bases, with 17 bases between them. Germline CDR1 reads DFQATT; CDR2 reads SNEGSKA (reference sequence). The CDR3 extends over 14 amino acids. Primers used in a second PCR of about 7 to 12 cycles were a sample-barcoded 5' primer and a J-beta primer mix. From the 5' RACE reads, TCRdb called clonotypes with MiXCR, one entry per CDR3 protein. The sample has 870,000 or so distinct CDR3 sequences, roughly 26% seen once; the top ten hold 15% to 20%. As for this clonotype: What it binds is unknown.

The sample was blood. The V gene is TRBV20-1, the J gene TRBJ1-3, with D possibly being TRBD1 (5 bases). The sequence was collected from a woman older than 75 in good health. CDR3 sequence (DNA): TGCAGTGCTTACCGGGACCTTTCCCTAAACACCATATATTTT. Translation: CSAYRDLSLNTIYF.